This T cell receptor beta chain was sequenced in a study of Graves' ophthalmopathy and Graves' hyperthyroidism. This clonotype was observed many times. Amplified material comprised TCR beta CDR3 regions derived from RNA transcripts. HTBI primers primed a first-round RT-PCR, and a second-round multiplex PCR followed. MiXCR, run by TCRdb on the multiplex PCR reads, gives a single entry per CDR3 protein. This sample has about 400,000 distinct CDR3 sequences; around 20% occur once, and the top ten carry around 1.4%. Other autoimmune diseases, uncontrolled infections, pregnancy or lactation ruled patients out of participation. PBMCs were isolated by Ficoll-Paque density gradient centrifugation, using over 9.5 ml of fresh peripheral blood as the starting material. The TCR originated in a woman aged 18-29 years with Graves' ophthalmopathy. Specimen: peripheral blood.

The chain's CDR3 is CSVYHRAYGYTF. In nucleotides, the CDR3 is TGCAGCGTTTATCACAGGGCCTATGGCTACACCTTC. The J gene is TRBJ1-2, the V gene TRBV29-1; D is possibly TRBD1 (6 bases). The germline CDR1 and CDR2 sequences are SQVTM and ANQGSEA. The germline V and J ends were trimmed by 5 bases and 4 bases, with 11 bases remaining between them. This CDR3 spans 12 amino acids.